The next 26 T cell receptor beta chains were all read from a single sample in a study of cytomegalovirus exposure and HLA in healthy donors. The PCR employed 60 Vbeta primers together with 13 Jbeta primers. The table came from immunoSEQ multiplex PCR; TCRdb's copy has only in-frame clones and leaves some out. The data hold a few hundred thousand clones, with around three quarters observed a single time. The source material was PBMCs. All receptors derive from a man aged 40-49 years in good health and CMV-seronegative.

The chain uses TRBV6-5 and TRBJ2-2; weak D call: TRBD2 (6 bases). Germline V lookup: CDR1 MNHEY, CDR2 SVGAGI. This CDR3 contains 15 residues. The V gene lost 4 bases and the J gene lost 2 bases, with 11 bases spanning the gap. The CDR3 region has the DNA TGTGCCAGCAGTTGGGACTTCCATAACACCGGGGAGCTGTTTTTT. Its protein is CASSWDFHNTGELFF.

CDR3: CASRTGSGYEQYF. CDR3 bases: TGTGCCAGCAGGACGGGGTCGGGCTACGAGCAGTACTTC. The chain links TRBV27 to TRBJ2-7; TRBD2 is a possible D gene (5 bases). The CDR3 extends over 13 amino acids. Deletions cut 6 bases from V and 3 bases from J, with 12 bases between. CDR1 MNHEY and CDR2 SMNVEV come from the germline V gene (reference sequence).

J is TRBJ1-4 and V is TRBV18, with 7 bases identical to TRBD1. V shed 4 bases and J 5 bases; nucleotides not matched to a gene: 4. Germline V gene lookup returns CDR1 KGHSH and CDR2 LQKENI. This CDR3 is built from 14 residues. CDR3 DNA: TGTGCCAGCTCACGGGACAGCGTCAATGAAAAACTGTTTTTT. Translated, it gives CASSRDSVNEKLFF.

This clone was counted a few times. This chain joins TRBV6-1 and TRBJ1-1, with 7 bases lining up with TRBD1. Germline CDR1 is MNHNS and CDR2 is SASEGT. CDR3 length equals 14 residues. After removal of 7 bases from V and 0 bases from J, the junction contained 5 bases not matched to a gene. CDR3 in DNA: TGTGCCAGCACTTGGGGACAGATGAACACTGAAGCTTTCTTT. This codes for CASTWGQMNTEAFF.

This chain connects TRBV13 to TRBJ2-5, with a possible D match to TRBD2 (5 bases). The CDR3 runs to 14 residues. From germline, CDR1 is PRHDT and CDR2 FYEKMQ (reference sequence). The V gene lost 2 bases and the J gene lost 5 bases, with 12 bases spanning the gap. The CDR3 coding sequence is TGTGCCAGCAGCTTAATGGGAGAGGCTGAGACCCAGTACTTC. This encodes CASSLMGEAETQYF.

The genes are TRBV2 and TRBJ2-3; tentatively, D is TRBD1 (5 bases). Per germline, CDR1 SNHLY and CDR2 FYNNEI. This CDR3 region has 14 residues. Between the trimmed V and J ends, which lost 2 bases and 1 base, there was a span of 7 bases. CDR3 residues: CASSERGRTDTQYF. The CDR3 nucleotides are TGTGCCAGCAGTGAAAGGGGCCGCACAGATACGCAGTATTTT.

This clone has a handful of counts. The chain has TRBV6-4 and TRBJ2-3; TRBD2 aligns across 11 bases. Unmatched junction bases numbered 1, after V lost 0 bases and J lost 2 bases. Per the germline V gene, CDR1 is MRHNA and CDR2 is SNTAGT. The length of the CDR3 is 16 residues. The CDR3 DNA reads TGTGCCAGCAGTGACTCTAGCGGGGGGGCCACAGATACGCAGTATTTT. Amino acid sequence: CASSDSSGGATDTQYF.

The V gene is TRBV2, the J gene TRBJ1-4; tentatively, D is TRBD1 (5 bases). The CDR3 loop spans 14 amino acids. The germline V gene encodes CDR1 SNHLY and CDR2 FYNNEI. V lost 10 bases and J 2 bases, leaving 14 bases between the germline ends. The CDR3 nucleotides read TGTGCCACGGACGACAGACCTACTAATGAAAAACTGTTTTTT. Translation gives CATDDRPTNEKLFF.

V and J are TRBV27 and TRBJ2-7; D may be TRBD1 (5 bases). The germline V and J ends were trimmed by 2 bases and 4 bases, with 15 bases remaining between them. The germline gives CDR1 MNHEY, CDR2 SMNVEV (reference sequence). This CDR3 region has 15 residues. The CDR3 here is CASSLAAGIHYEQYF. Here the CDR3 DNA reads TGTGCCAGCAGTTTAGCGGCAGGGATACATTACGAGCAGTACTTC.

This clone was recorded only once. The genes are TRBV9 and TRBJ2-3, with 12 bases that match TRBD2. Per germline, CDR1 SGDLS and CDR2 YYNGEE. This CDR3 has 18 amino acids. V lost 0 bases, J lost 3 bases, and 8 bases stayed unmatched. CDR3 sequence reads: CASSVGLAGGDGTDTQYF. The CDR3, as DNA: TGTGCCAGCAGCGTAGGGCTAGCGGGAGGGGATGGAACAGATACGCAGTATTTT.

V gene TRBV27 combines with J gene TRBJ2-2, with 11 positions matching TRBD2. This CDR3 is built from 17 residues. After removal of 2 bases from V and 4 bases from J, the junction contained 6 bases not matched to a gene. Germline CDR1 and CDR2: MNHEY and SMNVEV (reference sequence). CDR3 loop: CASSLTPGLAATGELFF. The DNA for the CDR3 is TGTGCCAGCAGTTTAACCCCGGGACTAGCGGCCACCGGGGAGCTGTTTTTT.

This rearrangement joins TRBV7-2 to TRBJ2-3; possible D gene TRBD1, 6 bases. Germline V gene data show CDR1 as SGHTA and CDR2 as FQGNSA. Trimming left V 3 bases short and J 6 bases short, with 13 bases between. The CDR3 contains 14 residues. The CDR3 loop reads CASSLGGGPDTQYF. Written as DNA, the CDR3 is TGTGCCAGCAGCTTGGGTGGGGGCCCGGATACGCAGTATTTT.

The V call is TRBV21-1, the J call TRBJ1-5; the D call TRBD1 from the table was never checked on the DNA. TRBV21-1 is a listed pseudogene. The CDR3 contains 14 residues. The CDR3 sequence is CASWSQGNNQPQHF. CDR3 in DNA: TGTGCCAGCTGGTCGCAGGGGAACAATCAGCCCCAGCATTTT.

The chain links TRBV11-2 to TRBJ2-5; 8 bases are a match to TRBD2. V was clipped by 5 bases and J by 5 bases; unmatched bases: 7. The CDR3 consists of 14 residues. Per the germline V gene, CDR1 is SGHAT and CDR2 is FQNNGV. CDR3 DNA sequence: TGTGCCAGCAGCCCGGGGGGGCAGAGCGAGACCCAGTACTTC. Amino acid sequence: CASSPGGQSETQYF.

The chain has TRBV4-2 and TRBJ2-1; D remains ambiguous. The V gene lost 2 bases and the J gene lost 3 bases, with 8 bases spanning the gap. Germline loops: CDR1 LGHNA, CDR2 YNFKEQ. The CDR3 has 14 residues. For the CDR3, the DNA is TGTGCCAGCAGCCAAAGAATAGACTACAATGAGCAGTTCTTC. It specifies CASSQRIDYNEQFF.

There are a few counts of this clone. The genes are TRBV6-6 and TRBJ1-1, with TRBD1 matching 8 bases. The trim removed 5 bases at V and 5 bases at J, leaving 7 bases unmatched. This CDR3 contains 14 residues. CDR1 and CDR2 from the germline V gene are MNHNY and SVGAGI (reference sequence). The CDR3 DNA is TGTGCCAGCAGTACCACAGGGGGGGGGACTGAAGCTTTCTTT. Amino acids: CASSTTGGGTEAFF.

This clone was detected only once. The chain joins TRBV6-5 to TRBJ1-1; no definite D call. V shed 5 bases and J shed 1 base, with 11 bases lying between them. The germline CDR1 and CDR2 sequences are MNHEY and SVGAGI. This CDR3 spans 14 amino acids. The CDR3 loop is CASSLTRENTEAFF. The CDR3 DNA reads as TGTGCCAGCAGTCTGACACGAGAGAACACTGAAGCTTTCTTT.

As for this clone: The same CDR3 can be traced to other DNA sequences in this sample. V usage is TRBV19 and J usage is TRBJ1-1, with a tentative D call TRBD1 (6 bases). In germline, CDR1 is LNHDA, CDR2 SQIVND (reference sequence). The CDR3 totals 12 residues. Trimming removed 6 bases from V and 3 bases from J, with 8 bases in between. CDR3 residues: CASRTGYTEAFF. CDR3 in DNA: TGTGCCAGTAGGACAGGATACACTGAAGCTTTCTTT.

The chain combines TRBV7-8 with TRBJ2-7; D perhaps matches TRBD2 (6 bases). Germline assignment: CDR1 SGHVS and CDR2 FQNEAQ. The CDR3 extends over 15 amino acids. V lost 5 bases and J lost 3, with 17 bases in between. The CDR3 DNA is TGTGCCAGCAGCAGAACCGGGACTGCATTCTACGAGCAGTACTTC. It codes for CASSRTGTAFYEQYF.

The gene calls are TRBV5-1 and TRBJ2-1, with 9 bases identical to TRBD2. CDR3 length equals 15 residues. Looked up from germline, CDR1 is SGHRS and CDR2 is YFSETQ. V was pared by 2 bases and J by 4 bases, with 4 bases of the junction left unmatched. CDR3 coding DNA: TGCGCCAGCAGCTTAGCGGGGGGCGATTACAATGAGCAGTTCTTC. Translating it yields CASSLAGGDYNEQFF.

The chain joins TRBV6-5 to TRBJ1-1; the D gene is possibly TRBD1 (6 bases). Per the germline V gene, CDR1 is MNHEY and CDR2 is SVGAGI. Trimming removed 6 bases at V and 3 bases at J, with 17 bases between. The CDR3 is 15 amino acids. The CDR3 loop is CASSSPAGVDTEAFF. In DNA form, the CDR3 reads TGTGCCAGCAGCTCACCGGCAGGGGTGGACACTGAAGCTTTCTTT.

The CDR3 loop reads CATSREDRPYEQYF. The CDR3 region has the DNA TGTGCCACCAGCAGGGAGGACAGGCCCTACGAGCAGTACTTC. The chain has TRBV15 and TRBJ2-7; 7 nucleotides align to TRBD1. This CDR3 has 14 amino acids. Germline V lookup: CDR1 LNHNV, CDR2 YYDKDF (reference sequence). V gave up 3 bases and J gave up 2 bases; unmatched junction bases: 4. Variable domain in full (rest from reference TRBV15 and TRBJ2-7): DAMVIQNPRYQVTQFGKPVTLSCSQTLNHNVMYWYQQKSSQAPKLLFHYYDKDFNNEADTPDNFQSRRPNTSFCFLDIRSPGLGDTAMYLCATSREDRPYEQYFGPGTRLTVT.

The rearrangement uses TRBV28 and TRBJ2-2, with D tentatively TRBD2 (5 bases). Trimming shortened V by 0 bases and J by 5 bases, and 10 bases separated the two germline ends. This CDR3 contains 15 residues. Germline V gene lookup returns CDR1 MDHEN and CDR2 SYDVKM. DNA of the CDR3: TGTGCCAGCAGTTTATGGCTGAGGGCTACCGGGGAGCTGTTTTTT. Translated, it gives CASSLWLRATGELFF.

The J gene is TRBJ2-2, the V gene TRBV5-1; TRBD1 agrees at 10 bases. In germline, CDR1 is SGHRS, CDR2 YFSETQ. J gave up 6 bases and V 7 bases, and 9 bases lay outside the gene matches. CDR3 length: 15 amino acids. This CDR3 reads CASLPGQGLSGELFF. The CDR3 coding sequence is TGCGCCAGCTTACCGGGACAGGGGCTCTCCGGGGAGCTGTTTTTT.

The V gene is TRBV28, the J gene TRBJ1-2, with D uncertain. This CDR3 has 12 amino acids. V lost 8 bases, J lost 2 bases, and 9 bases lay in between. Germline V gene lookup returns CDR1 MDHEN and CDR2 SYDVKM. The CDR3 loop is CASGRFNYGYTF. CDR3 DNA sequence: TGTGCCAGCGGGAGGTTCAACTATGGCTACACCTTC.

This clone appeared a single time. The chain recombines TRBV6-1 with TRBJ1-5, with D uncertain. The V end was cut by 3 bases, the J end by 1 base, with 7 bases between. Germline loops: CDR1 MNHNS, CDR2 SASEGT. The CDR3 is 14 amino acids. CDR3 loop: CASSEATSNQPQHF. DNA of the CDR3: TGTGCCAGCAGTGAGGCAACCAGCAATCAGCCCCAGCATTTT.